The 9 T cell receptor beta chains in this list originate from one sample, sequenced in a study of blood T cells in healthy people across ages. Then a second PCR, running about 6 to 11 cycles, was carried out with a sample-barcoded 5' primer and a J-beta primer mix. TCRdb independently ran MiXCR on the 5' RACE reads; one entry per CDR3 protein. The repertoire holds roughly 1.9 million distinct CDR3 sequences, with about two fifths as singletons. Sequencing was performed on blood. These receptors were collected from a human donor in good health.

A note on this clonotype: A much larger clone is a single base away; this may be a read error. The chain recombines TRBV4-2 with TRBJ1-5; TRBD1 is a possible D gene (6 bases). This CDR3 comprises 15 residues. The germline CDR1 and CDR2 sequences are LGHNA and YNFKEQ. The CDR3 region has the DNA TGTGCCGGCAGCCAGGGGACGGATAGCAATCAGCCCCAGCATTTT. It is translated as CAGSQGTDSNQPQHF.

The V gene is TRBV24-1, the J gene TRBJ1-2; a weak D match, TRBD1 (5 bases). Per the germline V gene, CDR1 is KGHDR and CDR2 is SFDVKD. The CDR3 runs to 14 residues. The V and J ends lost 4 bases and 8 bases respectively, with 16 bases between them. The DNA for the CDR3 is TGTGCCACCAGTGAGGGGGACGGCTTAGGAGGCTACACCTTC. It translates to CATSEGDGLGGYTF.

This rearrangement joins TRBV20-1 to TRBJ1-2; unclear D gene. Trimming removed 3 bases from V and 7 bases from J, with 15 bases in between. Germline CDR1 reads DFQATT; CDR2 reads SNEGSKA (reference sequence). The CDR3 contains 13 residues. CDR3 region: CSARQGSAGGYTF. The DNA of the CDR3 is TGCAGTGCTAGGCAAGGGAGCGCAGGTGGCTACACCTTC.

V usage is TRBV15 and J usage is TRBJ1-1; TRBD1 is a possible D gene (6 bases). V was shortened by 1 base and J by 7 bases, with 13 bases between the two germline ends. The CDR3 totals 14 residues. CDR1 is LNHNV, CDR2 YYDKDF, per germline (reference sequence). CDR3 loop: CATSRGGGPHEAFF. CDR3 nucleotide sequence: TGTGCCACCAGCAGAGGCGGGGGGCCACATGAAGCTTTCTTT.

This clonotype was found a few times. CDR3 amino acids: CATSRGLAETQYF. In DNA, the CDR3 is TGTGCCACCAGCAGAGGACTAGCAGAGACCCAGTACTTC. The genes are TRBV15 and TRBJ2-5; 7 nucleotides match TRBD2. CDR3 length: 13 amino acids. The V gene's germline CDR1 is LNHNV and CDR2 YYDKDF (reference sequence). Trimming cost V 1 base and J 4 bases; bases outside gene matches: 0.

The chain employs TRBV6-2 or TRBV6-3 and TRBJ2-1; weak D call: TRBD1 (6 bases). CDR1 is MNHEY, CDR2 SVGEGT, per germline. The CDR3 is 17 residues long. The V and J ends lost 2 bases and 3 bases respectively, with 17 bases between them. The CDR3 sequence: CASSYSPGQLSYNEQFF. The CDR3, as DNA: TGTGCCAGCAGTTACAGCCCGGGACAATTAAGCTACAATGAGCAGTTCTTC.

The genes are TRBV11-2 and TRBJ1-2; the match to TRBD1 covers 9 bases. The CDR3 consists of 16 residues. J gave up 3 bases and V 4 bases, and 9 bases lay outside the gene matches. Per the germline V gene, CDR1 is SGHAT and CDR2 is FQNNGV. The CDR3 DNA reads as TGTGCCAGCAGCTCTCTAACAGGGGGCCGGGACTATGGCTACACCTTC. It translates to CASSSLTGGRDYGYTF.

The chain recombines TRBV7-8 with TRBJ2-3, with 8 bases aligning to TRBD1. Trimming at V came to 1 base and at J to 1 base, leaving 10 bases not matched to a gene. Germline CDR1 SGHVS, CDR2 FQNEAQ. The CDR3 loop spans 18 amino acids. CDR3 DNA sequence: TGTGCCAGCAGCTTAGGGACAGGGATAACCCCTCGCACAGATACGCAGTATTTT. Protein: CASSLGTGITPRTDTQYF.

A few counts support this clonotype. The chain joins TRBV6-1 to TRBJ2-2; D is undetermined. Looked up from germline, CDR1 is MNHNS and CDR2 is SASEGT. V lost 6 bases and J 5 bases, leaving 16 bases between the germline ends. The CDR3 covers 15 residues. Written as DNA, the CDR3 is TGTGCCAGCAGGGGCAGGCTGGGTGATACCGGGGAGCTGTTTTTT. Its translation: CASRGRLGDTGELFF.